This record concerns one TCR beta chain sequence. What it binds is unknown. This CDR3 comprises 13 residues. The V gene's germline CDR1 is SGHTA and CDR2 FQGNSA. V was trimmed by 7 bases and J by 9 bases, leaving 18 bases between them. This sample stems from a study of blood T cells in healthy people across ages. General study findings and limits: Significant beta diversity loss was already apparent by age roughly 38, declining roughly linearly. Higher diversity, along with more naive CD4+ cells, distinguished long-lived donors from aged donors.

The second PCR ran roughly 6 to 11 cycles with a sample-barcoded 5' primer and J-beta primers. TCRdb processed the 5' RACE reads anew with MiXCR; each CDR3 protein has one entry. The sample has some 700,000 distinct CDR3 sequences; 43% are singletons. The TCR sequence derives from a woman in her sixties or seventies in good health. The chain carries TRBV7-2 and TRBJ1-1; tentatively, D is TRBD1 (5 bases). The material sequenced was blood. For the CDR3, the DNA is TGTGCCAGCATCTCTGGGCAGGGACGGAAAGCTTTCTTT. Translating it yields CASISGQGRKAFF.